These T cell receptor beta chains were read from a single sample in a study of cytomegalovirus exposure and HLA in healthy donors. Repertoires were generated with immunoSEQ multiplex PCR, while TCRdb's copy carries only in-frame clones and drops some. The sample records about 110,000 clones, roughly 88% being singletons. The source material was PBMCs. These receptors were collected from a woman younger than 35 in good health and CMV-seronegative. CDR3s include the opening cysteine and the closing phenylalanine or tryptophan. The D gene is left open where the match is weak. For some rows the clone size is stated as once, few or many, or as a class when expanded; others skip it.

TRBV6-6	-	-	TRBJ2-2	TGTGCCAGCAGCCCGCCGGCGGAAAGGAACACCGGGGAGCTGTTTTTT	CASSPPAERNTGELFF
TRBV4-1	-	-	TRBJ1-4	TGCGCCAGCAGCCTCCGCCAGGGCGTACAAGAAAAACTGTTTTTT	CASSLRQGVQEKLFF
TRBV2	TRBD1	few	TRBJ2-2	TGTGCCAGCAGCGGACAGGGCGGTGACACCGGGGAGCTGTTTTTT	CASSGQGGDTGELFF
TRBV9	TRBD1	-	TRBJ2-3	TGTGCCAGCAGCCATCGACAGGGGGCATTAATTTCAGCAGATACGCAGTATTTT	CASSHRQGALISADTQYF
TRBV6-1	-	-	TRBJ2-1	TGTGCCAGCAGTGACAACAATGAGCAGTTCTTC	CASSDNNEQFF
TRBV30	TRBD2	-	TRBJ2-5	TGTGCCTCTACCGGACTAGCCAGGGAGACCCAGTACTTC	CASTGLARETQYF
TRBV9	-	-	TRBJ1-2	TGTGCCAGCAGCGTAACCCCCGGAGGCGATGGCTACACCTTC	CASSVTPGGDGYTF
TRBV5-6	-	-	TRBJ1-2	TGTGCCAGCAGCTTGTCTGCGGAAGGCTACACCTTC	CASSLSAEGYTF
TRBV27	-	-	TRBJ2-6	TGTGCCAGCAGTCTGTGGACAGACTCTGGGGCCAACGTCCTGACTTTC	CASSLWTDSGANVLTF
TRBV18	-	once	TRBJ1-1	TGTGCCAGCTCACCGGGAGTTAACACTGAAGCTTTCTTT	CASSPGVNTEAFF
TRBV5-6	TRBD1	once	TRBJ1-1	TGTGCCAGCAGCTTTTTATCGTGGGGACAGCTAACGAACACTGAAGCTTTCTTT	CASSFLSWGQLTNTEAFF
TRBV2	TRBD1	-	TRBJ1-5	TGTGCCAGCAGTGGGGACAGGTTAGGAAATCAGCCCCAGCATTTT	CASSGDRLGNQPQHF
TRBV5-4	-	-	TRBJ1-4	TGTGCCAGCAGCTTCTCCGGGACTGGAAATGAAAAACTGTTTTTT	CASSFSGTGNEKLFF
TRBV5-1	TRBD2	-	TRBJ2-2	TGCGCCAGCAGCGAAGGACTAGCGGGGGTGAACACCGGGGAGCTGTTTTTT	CASSEGLAGVNTGELFF
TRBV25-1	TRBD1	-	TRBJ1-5	TGTGCCAGCAGTGATAACGGACAGGGGGCCAGGCAGCCCCAGCATTTT	CASSDNGQGARQPQHF
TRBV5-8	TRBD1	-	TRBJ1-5	TGTGCCAGCAGCTACAGGGGAATTGGCAATCAGCCCCAGCATTTT	CASSYRGIGNQPQHF
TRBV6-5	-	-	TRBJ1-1	TGTGCCAGCAGAGCTACCTTGGTTTTCACTGAAGCTTTCTTT	CASRATLVFTEAFF
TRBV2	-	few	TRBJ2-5	TGTGCCAGCAGTGATTATCGAGTTCGTTACCAAGAGACCCAGTACTTC	CASSDYRVRYQETQYF
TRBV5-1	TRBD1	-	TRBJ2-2	TGCGCCAGCAGCTTGGGACAGGGTCACACCGGGGAGCTGTTTTTT	CASSLGQGHTGELFF
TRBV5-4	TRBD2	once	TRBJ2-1	TGTGCCAGCAGCTTGCCGCTGGGTAGCGGGGGGACGAGTGAGCAGTTCTTC	CASSLPLGSGGTSEQFF
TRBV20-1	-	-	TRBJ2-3	TGCAGTGCCACAGGGCTAGATACGCAGTATTTT	CSATGLDTQYF
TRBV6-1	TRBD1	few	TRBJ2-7	TGTGCCAGCAGTGAAACTACAGGGGTCCCCTACGAGCAGTACTTC	CASSETTGVPYEQYF